The table lists the clone carrying this TCR beta chain with a few counts. What it binds is not known. The TCR beta libraries were generated through quantitative 5'-RACE incorporating molecular barcodes. In TCRdb, the 5' RACE reads were re-called with MiXCR into one record per CDR3 protein. This sample carries some 220,000 distinct CDR3 sequences, more than 9% of them seen once, and the ten largest clones take 2.5% to 3%. This record comes from a study of CD8 T cells in ankylosing spondylitis. Study observations and caveats: Seemingly distinctive of ankylosing spondylitis blood was a TCR beta motif formed by eight highly homologous variants. CD8+ cells made up the disease-linked clones, which were relatively rare in peripheral blood.

V lost 2 bases, J lost 8 bases, and 11 bases stayed unmatched. The germline V gene has CDR1 SGHRS and CDR2 YFSETQ. The CDR3 length is 16 residues. The origin of this receptor is a male donor with ankylosing spondylitis or in good health (not recorded which). The source material was blood, either unsorted or a sorted T cell fraction (not recorded which). V usage is TRBV5-1 and J usage is TRBJ2-1; 9 positions match TRBD1. CDR3 in amino acids: CASSFDPGQGNYEQFF. Here the CDR3 DNA reads TGCGCCAGCAGCTTCGATCCCGGACAGGGGAATTATGAGCAGTTCTTC.